This TCR beta chain was retrieved from a study of vaccination and CD4 T cells after COVID-19. A few counts support this clonotype. Its target is not known. Trimming shortened V by 0 bases and J by 2 bases, and 8 bases separated the two germline ends. The V gene's germline CDR1 is MNHEY and CDR2 SVGAGI. This CDR3 is 15 amino acids long. Sequencing of the DNA from cultured CD4+ T cells was carried out with the Oncomine TCR Beta short-read assay. TCRdb processed the PCR reads anew with MiXCR; each CDR3 protein has one entry. This sample has about 9,100 distinct CDR3 sequences, with roughly 73% found just once. This sample's treatment: approximately nine-day PBMC culture with coronavirus spike peptide pools or control peptides (ViraFEST assay).

The gene calls are TRBV6-5 and TRBJ1-3; D unclear. This sequence was found in a human donor who had recovered from COVID-19. The sequencing input was CD4+ T cells from blood, cultured in vitro. This chain's CDR3 is CASSYSFGAGNTIYF. The CDR3 bases are TGTGCCAGCAGTTACTCGTTCGGGGCTGGAAACACCATATATTTT.